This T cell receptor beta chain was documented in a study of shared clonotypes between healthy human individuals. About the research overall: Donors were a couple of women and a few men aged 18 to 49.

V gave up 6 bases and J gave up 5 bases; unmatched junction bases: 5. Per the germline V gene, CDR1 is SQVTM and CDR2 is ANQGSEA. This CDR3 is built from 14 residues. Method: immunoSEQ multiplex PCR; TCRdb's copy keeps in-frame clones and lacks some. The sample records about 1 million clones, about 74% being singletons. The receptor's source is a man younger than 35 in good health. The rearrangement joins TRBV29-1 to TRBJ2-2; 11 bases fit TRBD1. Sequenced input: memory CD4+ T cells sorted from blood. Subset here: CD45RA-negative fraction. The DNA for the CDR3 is TGCAGCGTGGGGACAGGGGGTGTGACCGGGGAGCTGTTTTTT. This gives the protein CSVGTGGVTGELFF.